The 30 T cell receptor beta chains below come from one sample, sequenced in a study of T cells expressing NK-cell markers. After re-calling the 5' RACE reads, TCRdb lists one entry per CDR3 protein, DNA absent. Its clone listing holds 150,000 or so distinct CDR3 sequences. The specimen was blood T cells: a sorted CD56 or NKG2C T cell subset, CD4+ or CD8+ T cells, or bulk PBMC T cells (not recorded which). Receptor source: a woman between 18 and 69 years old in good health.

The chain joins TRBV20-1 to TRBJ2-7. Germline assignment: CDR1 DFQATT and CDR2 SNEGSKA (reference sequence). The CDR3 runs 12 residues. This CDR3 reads CSASLGNYEQYF.

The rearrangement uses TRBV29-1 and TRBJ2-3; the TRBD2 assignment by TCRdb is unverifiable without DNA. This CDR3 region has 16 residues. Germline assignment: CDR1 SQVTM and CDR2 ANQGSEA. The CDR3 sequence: CSVEDRLAGAADTQYF.

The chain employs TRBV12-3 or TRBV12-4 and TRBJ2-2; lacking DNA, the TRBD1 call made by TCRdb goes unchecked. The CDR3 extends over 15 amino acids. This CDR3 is CASSSGTSNTGELFF.

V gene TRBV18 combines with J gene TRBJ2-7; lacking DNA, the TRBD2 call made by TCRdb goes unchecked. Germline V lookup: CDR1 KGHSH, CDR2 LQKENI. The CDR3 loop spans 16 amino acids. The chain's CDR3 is CASSPGAGVNSYEQYF.

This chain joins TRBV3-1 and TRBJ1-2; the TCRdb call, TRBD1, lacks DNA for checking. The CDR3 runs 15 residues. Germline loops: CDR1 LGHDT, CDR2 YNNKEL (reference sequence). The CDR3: CASSQAGRGGYGYTF.

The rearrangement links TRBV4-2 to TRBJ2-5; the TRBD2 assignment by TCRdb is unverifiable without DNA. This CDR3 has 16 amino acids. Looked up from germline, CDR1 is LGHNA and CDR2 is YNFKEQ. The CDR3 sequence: CASSQDRSSGKETQYF.

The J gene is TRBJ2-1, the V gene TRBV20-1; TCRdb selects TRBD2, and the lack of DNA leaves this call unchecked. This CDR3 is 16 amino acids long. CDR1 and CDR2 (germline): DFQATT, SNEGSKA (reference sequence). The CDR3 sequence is CSARFLAGGSYNEQFF.

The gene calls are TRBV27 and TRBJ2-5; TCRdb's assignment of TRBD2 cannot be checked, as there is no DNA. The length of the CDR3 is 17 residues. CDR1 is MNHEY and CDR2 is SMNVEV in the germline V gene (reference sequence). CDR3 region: CASSASTSGSGRETQYF.

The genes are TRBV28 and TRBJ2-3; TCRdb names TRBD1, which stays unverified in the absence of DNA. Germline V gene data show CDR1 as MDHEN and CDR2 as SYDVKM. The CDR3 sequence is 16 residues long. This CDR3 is CASSRAGTGLTDTQYF.

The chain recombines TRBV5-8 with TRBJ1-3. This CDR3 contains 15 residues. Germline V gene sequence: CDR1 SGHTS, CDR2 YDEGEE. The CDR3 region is CASSFGSFSGNTIYF.

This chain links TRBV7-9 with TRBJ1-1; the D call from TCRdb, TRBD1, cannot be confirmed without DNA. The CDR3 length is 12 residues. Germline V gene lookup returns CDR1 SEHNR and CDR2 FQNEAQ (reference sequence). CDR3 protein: CASSATGSEAFF.

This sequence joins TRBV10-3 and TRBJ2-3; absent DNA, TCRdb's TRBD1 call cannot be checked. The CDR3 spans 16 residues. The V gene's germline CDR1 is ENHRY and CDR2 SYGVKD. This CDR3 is CAISESGDRGFDTQYF.

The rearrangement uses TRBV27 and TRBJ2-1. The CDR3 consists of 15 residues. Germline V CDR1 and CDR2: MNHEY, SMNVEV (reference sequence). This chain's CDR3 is CASSLRRFSYNEQFF.

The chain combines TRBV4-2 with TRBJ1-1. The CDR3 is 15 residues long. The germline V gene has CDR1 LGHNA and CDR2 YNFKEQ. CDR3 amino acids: CASSQRGLVATEAFF.

The CDR3: CASSLRRRGTSIQYF. The chain combines TRBV28 with TRBJ2-4; absent DNA, TCRdb's TRBD1 call cannot be checked. CDR1 MDHEN and CDR2 SYDVKM come from the germline V gene. The CDR3 covers 15 residues.

The CDR3 sequence is CASSLGARNTEAFF. The gene calls are TRBV7-9 and TRBJ1-1; no DNA is available, so the TRBD1 call from TCRdb remains unchecked. The CDR3 is made up of 14 amino acids. The germline V gene encodes CDR1 SEHNR and CDR2 FQNEAQ (reference sequence).

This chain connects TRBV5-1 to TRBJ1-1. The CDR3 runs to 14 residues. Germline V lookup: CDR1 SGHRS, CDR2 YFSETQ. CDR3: CASSWDGSNTEAFF.

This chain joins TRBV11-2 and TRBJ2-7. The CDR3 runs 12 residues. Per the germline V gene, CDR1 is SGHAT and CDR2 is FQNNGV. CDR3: CASSQQSYEQYF.

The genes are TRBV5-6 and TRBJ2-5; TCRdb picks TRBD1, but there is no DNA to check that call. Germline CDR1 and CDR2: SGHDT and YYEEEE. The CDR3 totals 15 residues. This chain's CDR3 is CASSFGTGTQETQYF.

CDR3 amino acids: CASSSAAGNSPLHF. The chain joins TRBV11-2 to TRBJ1-6. The CDR3 spans 14 residues. CDR1 and CDR2 (germline): SGHAT, FQNNGV.

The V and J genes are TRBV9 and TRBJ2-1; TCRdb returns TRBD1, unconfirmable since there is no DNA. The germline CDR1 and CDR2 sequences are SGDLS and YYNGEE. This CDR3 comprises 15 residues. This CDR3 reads CASSGDRGHYNEQFF.

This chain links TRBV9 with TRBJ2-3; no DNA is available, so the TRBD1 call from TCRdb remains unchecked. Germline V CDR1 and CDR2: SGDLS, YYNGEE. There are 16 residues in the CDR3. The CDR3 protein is CASSPLTTPTTDTQYF.

The CDR3 here is CSARDLAGRSGANVLTF. The gene calls are TRBV20-1 and TRBJ2-6; the D gene TCRdb calls, TRBD2, cannot be checked with no DNA. The CDR3 sequence is 17 residues long. Germline-derived CDR1 and CDR2 are DFQATT and SNEGSKA (reference sequence).

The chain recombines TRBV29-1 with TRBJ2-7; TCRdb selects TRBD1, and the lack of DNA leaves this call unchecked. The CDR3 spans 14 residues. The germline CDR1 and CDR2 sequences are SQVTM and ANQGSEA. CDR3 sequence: CSVALWTGGYEQYF.

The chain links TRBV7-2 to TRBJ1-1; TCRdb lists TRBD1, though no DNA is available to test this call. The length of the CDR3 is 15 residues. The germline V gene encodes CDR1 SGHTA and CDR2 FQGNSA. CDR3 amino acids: CASSFLPGQNTEAFF.

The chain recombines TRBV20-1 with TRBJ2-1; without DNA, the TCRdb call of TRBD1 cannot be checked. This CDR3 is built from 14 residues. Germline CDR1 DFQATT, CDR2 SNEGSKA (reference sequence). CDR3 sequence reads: CSARLVLSYNEQFF.

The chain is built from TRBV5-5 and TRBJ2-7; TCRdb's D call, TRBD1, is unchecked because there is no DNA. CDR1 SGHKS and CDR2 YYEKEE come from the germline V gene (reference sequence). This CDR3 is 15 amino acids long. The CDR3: CASSLYGTTTYEQYF.

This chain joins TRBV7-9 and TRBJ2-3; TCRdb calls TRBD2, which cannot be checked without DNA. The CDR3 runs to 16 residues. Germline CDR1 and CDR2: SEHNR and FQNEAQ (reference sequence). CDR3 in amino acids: CASSRGYNPRADTQYF.

This CDR3 is CSATGGGVYEQYF. The chain joins TRBV20-1 to TRBJ2-7; TCRdb names TRBD1, which stays unverified in the absence of DNA. This CDR3 is 13 amino acids long. The germline V gene has CDR1 DFQATT and CDR2 SNEGSKA (reference sequence).

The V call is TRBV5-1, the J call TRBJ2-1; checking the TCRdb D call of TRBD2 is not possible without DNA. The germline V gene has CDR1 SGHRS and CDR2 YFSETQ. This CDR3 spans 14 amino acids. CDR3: CASSFGSGRFEQFF.